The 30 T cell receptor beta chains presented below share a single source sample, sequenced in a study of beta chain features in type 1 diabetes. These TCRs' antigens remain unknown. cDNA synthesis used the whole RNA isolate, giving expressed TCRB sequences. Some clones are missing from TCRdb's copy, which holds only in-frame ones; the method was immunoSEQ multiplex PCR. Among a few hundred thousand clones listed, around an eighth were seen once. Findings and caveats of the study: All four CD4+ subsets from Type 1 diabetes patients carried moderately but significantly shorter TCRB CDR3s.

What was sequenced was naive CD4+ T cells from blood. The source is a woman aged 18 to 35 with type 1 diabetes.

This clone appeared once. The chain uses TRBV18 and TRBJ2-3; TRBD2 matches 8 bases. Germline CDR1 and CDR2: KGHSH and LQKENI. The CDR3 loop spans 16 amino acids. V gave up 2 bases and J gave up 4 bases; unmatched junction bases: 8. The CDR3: CASSPIRLARPDTQYF. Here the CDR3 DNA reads TGTGCCAGCTCACCAATTAGACTAGCGAGGCCAGATACGCAGTATTTT.

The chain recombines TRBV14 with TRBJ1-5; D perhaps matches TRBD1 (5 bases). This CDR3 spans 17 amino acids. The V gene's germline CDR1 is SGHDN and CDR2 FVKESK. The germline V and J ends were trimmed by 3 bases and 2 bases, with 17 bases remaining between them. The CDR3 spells CASSQTPPGKGNQPQHF. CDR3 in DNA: TGTGCCAGCAGCCAGACACCCCCAGGGAAGGGCAATCAGCCCCAGCATTTT.

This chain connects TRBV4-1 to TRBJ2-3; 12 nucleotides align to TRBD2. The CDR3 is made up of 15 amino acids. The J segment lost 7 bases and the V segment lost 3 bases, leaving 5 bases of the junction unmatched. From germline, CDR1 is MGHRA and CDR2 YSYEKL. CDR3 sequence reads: CASSQTSGSLNTQYF. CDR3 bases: TGCGCCAGCAGCCAGACTAGCGGGAGTTTGAATACGCAGTATTTT.

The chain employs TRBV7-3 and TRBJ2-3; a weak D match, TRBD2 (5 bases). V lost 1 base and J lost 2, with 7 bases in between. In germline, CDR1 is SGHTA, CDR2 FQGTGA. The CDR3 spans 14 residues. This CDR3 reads CASSLSLATDTQYF. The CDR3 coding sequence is TGTGCCAGCAGCTTAAGCCTAGCCACAGATACGCAGTATTTT.

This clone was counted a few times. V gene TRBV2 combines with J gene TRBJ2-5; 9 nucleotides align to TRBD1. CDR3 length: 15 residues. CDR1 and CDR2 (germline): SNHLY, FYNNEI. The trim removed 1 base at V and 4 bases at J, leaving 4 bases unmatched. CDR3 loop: CASSEDRGRVETQYF. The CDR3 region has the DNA TGTGCCAGCAGTGAAGACAGGGGGCGCGTAGAGACCCAGTACTTC.

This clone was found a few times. The CDR3: CASSDVFAYEQYF. CDR3 nucleotide sequence: TGTGCCAGCAGTGACGTCTTTGCCTACGAGCAGTACTTC. The rearrangement uses TRBV25-1 and TRBJ2-7; no definite D call. The CDR3 has 13 amino acids. Germline CDR1 is MGHDK and CDR2 is SYGVNS. V dropped 3 bases and J dropped 2 bases, with 8 bases sitting between them.

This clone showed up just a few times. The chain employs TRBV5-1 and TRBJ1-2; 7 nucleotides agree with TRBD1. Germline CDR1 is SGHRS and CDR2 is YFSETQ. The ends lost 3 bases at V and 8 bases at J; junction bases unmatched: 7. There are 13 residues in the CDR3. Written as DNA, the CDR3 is TGCGCCAGCAGCTCCTCCGGACAGGTGGGCTACACCTTC. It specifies CASSSSGQVGYTF.

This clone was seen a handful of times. This chain's CDR3 is CASSAEETQYF. DNA for the CDR3: TGTGCCAGCAGTGCGGAAGAGACCCAGTACTTC. This chain joins TRBV25-1 and TRBJ2-5, with unresolved D. From germline, CDR1 is MGHDK and CDR2 SYGVNS. The CDR3 has 11 residues. The V end lost 4 bases, the J end lost 3 bases, and 3 bases lay between the germline ends.

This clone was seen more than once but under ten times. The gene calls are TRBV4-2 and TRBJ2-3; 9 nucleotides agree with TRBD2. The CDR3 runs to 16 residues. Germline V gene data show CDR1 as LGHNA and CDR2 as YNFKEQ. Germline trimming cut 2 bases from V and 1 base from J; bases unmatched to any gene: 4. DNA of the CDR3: TGTGCCAGCAGCCAACTAGCGGGACGCGGCACAGATACGCAGTATTTT. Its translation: CASSQLAGRGTDTQYF.

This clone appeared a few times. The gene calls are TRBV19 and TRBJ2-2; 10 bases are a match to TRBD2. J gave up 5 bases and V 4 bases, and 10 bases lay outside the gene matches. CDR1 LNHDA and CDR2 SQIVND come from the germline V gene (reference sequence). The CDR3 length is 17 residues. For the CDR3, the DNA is TGTGCCAGTAGTAGTTCACAACTAGCGGGAACGACCGGGGAGCTGTTTTTT. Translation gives CASSSSQLAGTTGELFF.

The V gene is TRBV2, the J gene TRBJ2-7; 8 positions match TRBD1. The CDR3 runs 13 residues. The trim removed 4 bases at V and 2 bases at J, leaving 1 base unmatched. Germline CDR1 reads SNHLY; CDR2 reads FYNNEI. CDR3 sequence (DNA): TGTGCCAGCAGTGGACAGGGGACCTACGAGCAGTACTTC. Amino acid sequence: CASSGQGTYEQYF.

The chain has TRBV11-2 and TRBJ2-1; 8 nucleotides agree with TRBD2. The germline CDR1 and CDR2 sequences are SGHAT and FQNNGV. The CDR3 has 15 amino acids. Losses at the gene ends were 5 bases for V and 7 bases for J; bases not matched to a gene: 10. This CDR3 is CASSPGSGSWNEQFF. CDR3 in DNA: TGTGCCAGCAGCCCCGGGAGCGGGAGCTGGAATGAGCAGTTCTTC.

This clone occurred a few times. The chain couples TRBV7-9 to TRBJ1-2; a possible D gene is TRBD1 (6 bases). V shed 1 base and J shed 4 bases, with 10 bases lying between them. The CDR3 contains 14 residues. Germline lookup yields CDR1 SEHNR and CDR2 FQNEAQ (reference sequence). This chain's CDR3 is CASSLEDRFYGYTF. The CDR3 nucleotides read TGTGCCAGCAGCTTAGAGGACAGATTCTATGGCTACACCTTC.

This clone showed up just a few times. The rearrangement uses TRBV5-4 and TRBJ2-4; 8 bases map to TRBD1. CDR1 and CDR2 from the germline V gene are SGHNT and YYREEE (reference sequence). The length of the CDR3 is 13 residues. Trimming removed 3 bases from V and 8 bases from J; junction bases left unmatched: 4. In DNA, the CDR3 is TGTGCCAGCAGCTCCATACAGGGGGACATTCAGTACTTC. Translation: CASSSIQGDIQYF.

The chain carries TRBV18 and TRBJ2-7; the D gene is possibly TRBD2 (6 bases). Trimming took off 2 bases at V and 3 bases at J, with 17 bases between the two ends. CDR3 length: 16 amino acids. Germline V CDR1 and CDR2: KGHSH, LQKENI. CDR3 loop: CASSPDTGLSGYEQYF. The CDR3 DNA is TGTGCCAGCTCACCAGATACGGGACTTTCAGGCTACGAGCAGTACTTC.

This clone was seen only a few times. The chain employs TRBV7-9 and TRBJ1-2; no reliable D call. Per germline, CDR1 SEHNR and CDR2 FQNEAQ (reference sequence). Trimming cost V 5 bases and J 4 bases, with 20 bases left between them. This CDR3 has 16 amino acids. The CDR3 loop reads CASSLIYNSFAYGYTF. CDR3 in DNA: TGTGCCAGCAGCCTCATTTACAACAGTTTTGCCTATGGCTACACCTTC.

The CDR3 nucleotides read TGCGCCAGCAGCGGCGGGGGACTAGCGGGAGGCAATGAGCAGTTCTTC. Translating gives CASSGGGLAGGNEQFF. The genes are TRBV5-1 and TRBJ2-1; 15 nucleotides agree with TRBD2. The ends lost 4 bases at V and 6 bases at J; junction bases unmatched: 5. The CDR3 runs to 16 residues. The germline V gene has CDR1 SGHRS and CDR2 YFSETQ.

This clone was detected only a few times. The CDR3 sequence is CASSTGQGYSEQYV. As DNA, the CDR3 is TGTGCCAGTAGTACTGGACAGGGGTACTCCGAGCAGTACGTC. This chain joins TRBV19 and TRBJ2-7; 9 nucleotides match TRBD1. CDR3 size: 14 residues. Losses at the gene ends were 4 bases for V and 6 bases for J; bases not matched to a gene: 7. The germline gives CDR1 LNHDA, CDR2 SQIVND (reference sequence).

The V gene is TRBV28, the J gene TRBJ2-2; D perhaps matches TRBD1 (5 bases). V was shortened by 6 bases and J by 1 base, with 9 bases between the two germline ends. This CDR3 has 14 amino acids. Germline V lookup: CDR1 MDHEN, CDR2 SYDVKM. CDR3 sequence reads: CASSLGQNTGELFF. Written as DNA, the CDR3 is TGTGCCAGCAGCCTAGGACAGAACACCGGGGAGCTGTTTTTT.

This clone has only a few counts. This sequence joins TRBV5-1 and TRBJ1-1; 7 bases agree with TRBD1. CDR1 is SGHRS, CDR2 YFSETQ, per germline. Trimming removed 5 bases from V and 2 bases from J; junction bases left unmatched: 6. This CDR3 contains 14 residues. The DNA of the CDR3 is TGCGCCAGCAGATCGGGACAGATTAACACTGAAGCTTTCTTT. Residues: CASRSGQINTEAFF.

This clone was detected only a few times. DNA for the CDR3: TGTGCCAGCTCACCTCAGGAGAACACTGAAGCTTTCTTT. This sequence encodes CASSPQENTEAFF. The V and J genes are TRBV18 and TRBJ1-1; D uncertain. There are 13 residues in the CDR3. V dropped 3 bases and J dropped 1 base, with 6 bases sitting between them. Germline V gene data show CDR1 as KGHSH and CDR2 as LQKENI.

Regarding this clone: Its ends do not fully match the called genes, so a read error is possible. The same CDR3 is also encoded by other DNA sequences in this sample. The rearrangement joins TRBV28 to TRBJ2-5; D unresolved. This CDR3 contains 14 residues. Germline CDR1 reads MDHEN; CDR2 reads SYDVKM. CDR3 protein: CASSLTPGQETQYF. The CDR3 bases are TGTGCCAGCAGTCTCACACCGGGTCAAGAGACCCAATACTTC.

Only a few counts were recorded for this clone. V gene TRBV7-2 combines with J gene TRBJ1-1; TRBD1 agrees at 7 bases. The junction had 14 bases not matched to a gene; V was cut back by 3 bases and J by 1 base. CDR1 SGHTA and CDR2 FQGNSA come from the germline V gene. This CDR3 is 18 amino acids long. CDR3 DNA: TGTGCCAGCAGCTTCAAGCTGTACAGGGGAGTGAGGAACACTGAAGCTTTCTTT. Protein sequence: CASSFKLYRGVRNTEAFF.

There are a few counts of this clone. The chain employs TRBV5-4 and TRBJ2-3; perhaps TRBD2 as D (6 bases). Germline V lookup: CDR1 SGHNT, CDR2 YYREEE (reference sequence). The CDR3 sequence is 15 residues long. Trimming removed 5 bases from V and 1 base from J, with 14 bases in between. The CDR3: CASRAPGLGTDTQYF. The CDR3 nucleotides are TGTGCCAGCAGGGCCCCGGGACTTGGCACAGATACGCAGTATTTT.

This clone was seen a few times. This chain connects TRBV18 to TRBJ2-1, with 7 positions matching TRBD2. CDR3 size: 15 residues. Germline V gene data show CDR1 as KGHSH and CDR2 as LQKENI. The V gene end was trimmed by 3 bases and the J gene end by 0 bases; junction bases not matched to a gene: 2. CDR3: CASSPRTSSYNEQFF. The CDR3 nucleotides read TGTGCCAGCTCACCGAGGACTAGCTCCTACAATGAGCAGTTCTTC.

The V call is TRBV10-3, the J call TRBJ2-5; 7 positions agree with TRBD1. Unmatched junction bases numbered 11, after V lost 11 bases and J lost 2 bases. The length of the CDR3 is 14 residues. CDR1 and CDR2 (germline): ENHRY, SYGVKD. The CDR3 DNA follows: TGTGCCGTGTCCCGGGACAGCGAACAAGAGACCCAGTACTTC. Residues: CAVSRDSEQETQYF.

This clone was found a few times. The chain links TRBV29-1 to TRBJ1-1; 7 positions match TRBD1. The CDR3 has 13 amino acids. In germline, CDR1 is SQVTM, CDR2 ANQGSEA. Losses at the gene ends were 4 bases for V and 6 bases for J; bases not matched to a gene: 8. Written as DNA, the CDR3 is TGCAGCGTTGCCTGGTCAGGGGGGTCTGAAGCTTTCTTT. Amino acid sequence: CSVAWSGGSEAFF.

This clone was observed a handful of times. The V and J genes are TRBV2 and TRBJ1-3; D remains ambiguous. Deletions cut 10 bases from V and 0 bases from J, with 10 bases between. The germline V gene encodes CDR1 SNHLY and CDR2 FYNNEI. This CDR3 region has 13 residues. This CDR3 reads CATRLDSGNTIYF. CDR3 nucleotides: TGTGCCACGAGACTCGACTCTGGAAACACCATATATTTT. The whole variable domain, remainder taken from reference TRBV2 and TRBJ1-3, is EPEVTQTPSHQVTQMGQEVILRCVPISNHLYFYWYRQILGQKVEFLVSFYNNEISEKSEIFDDQFSVERPDGSNFTLKIRSTKLEDSAMYFCATRLDSGNTIYFGEGSWLTVV.

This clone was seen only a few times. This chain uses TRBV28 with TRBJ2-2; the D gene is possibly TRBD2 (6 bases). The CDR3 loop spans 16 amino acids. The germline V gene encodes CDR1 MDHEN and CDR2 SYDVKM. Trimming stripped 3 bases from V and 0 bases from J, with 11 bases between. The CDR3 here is CASSFGGLANTGELFF. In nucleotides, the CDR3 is TGTGCCAGCAGTTTTGGGGGGTTGGCGAACACCGGGGAGCTGTTTTTT.

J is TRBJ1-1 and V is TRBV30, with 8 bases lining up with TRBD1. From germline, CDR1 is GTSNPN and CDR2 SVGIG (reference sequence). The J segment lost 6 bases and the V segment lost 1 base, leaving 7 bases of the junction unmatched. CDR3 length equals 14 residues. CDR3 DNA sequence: TGTGCCTGGAGTGCACTACAGGGGGACGCTGAAGCTTTCTTT. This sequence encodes CAWSALQGDAEAFF.